This note documents a single T cell receptor beta chain sequence. Its antigen is still unknown. The recently defined diagnostic criteria for definite or probable disease were met by the Susac syndrome patients. Negative isolation yielded CD8+ and CD4+ T cells; FACS enriched TEMRA cells. The V end was cut by 5 bases, the J end by 3 bases, with 11 bases between. The CDR3 loop spans 13 amino acids. Per germline, CDR1 GTSNPN and CDR2 SVGIG (reference sequence). The sample originates from a study of CD8 T cells in Susac syndrome. Study conclusions and caveats: Repertoires of Susac syndrome CD4+ T cells lacked clonal expansion.

Reverse transcription of roughly 0.45 to 1 ug RNA was performed with random hexamers. Amplification of TCR beta CDR3 spanned 54 Vbeta and 13 Jbeta via immunoSEQ multiplex PCR. TCRdb recomputed calls from the immunoSEQ multiplex PCR reads with MiXCR, one row per CDR3 protein. The sample contains 170,000 or so distinct CDR3 sequences, about 96% of which appear only once. Material for sequencing was CD4+ T cells from PBMCs. The sequence was obtained from a human donor with Susac syndrome. The chain joins TRBV30 to TRBJ2-4; TRBD1 might be the D (5 bases). The CDR3 DNA follows: TGTGCCTGGGAACAGGAAGGCAAAAACATTCAGTACTTC. Its translation is CAWEQEGKNIQYF.